This T cell receptor (beta chain) was profiled in a study of blood T cell repertoires in COVID-19 (dated by TCRdb to about 2020). About the investigation overall: Samples from collaborators originated in the United States, Italy and Spain and spanned both the acute and convalescent phases of COVID-19. The material from the prospective study consisted of cDNA or gDNA derived from T cells, B-cell-depleted T cells, or PBMCs. The repertoires were made available in a free public database intended to serve as a resource for research on the immune response to SARS-CoV-2. The sample metadata nearly always contained a de-identified subject ID, COVID-19 status, age in years and sex. Where HLA class I and class II types were available, the types were taken from metadata supplied by the sample provider, not from assay-based typing. Samples were obtained from the ongoing ImmuneRACE study (first 160 participants) and from some 1,200 subjects provided by 6 global collaborators. Deeply sampled blood TCRbeta repertoires from subjects exposed to, actively infected with, or recovered from COVID-19 were included in the dataset.

Points the paper makes about the study in general: The quantity of clinical and demographic metadata differed by source and by participant and was supplied without curation.

The collaborating institutions used their own protocols to collect whole blood in K2EDTA tubes. For TCRbeta analysis, collaborator samples were shipped as frozen whole blood, as isolated PBMCs, or as DNA extracted from either sample type. This clone was recorded a few times. It lacks a known antigen. Per-base quality was not reported, and no clone a single base away is much larger than it. The immunoSEQ Assay, a bias-controlled multiplex PCR, was used to amplify TCRbeta CDR3 regions from genomic DNA. The authors' analysis ran thus. The number of nucleated cells in each sample was estimated from the amplification of reference gene primers within the assay. To quantify the absolute abundance of each unique TCRbeta CDR3 rearrangement, sequence reads were collapsed and filtered. For each sample, productive Simpson clonality was calculated by taking the square root of Simpson's diversity index across productive rearrangements. TCRdb carries this immuneACCESS record with in-frame sequences only. Its versions omit some clonotypes, under half of them owing to an unresolved V gene in the studies checked, with the rest unexplained. The V and J calls and clone size come from that table; D and trimming were worked out from the DNA. Across this sample there are around 99,000 clones, with approximately 82% seen only once. Roughly 20% of the sample is in the top ten clones.

The source material was peripheral blood. This sequence was found in a woman in her sixties or seventies with acute or convalescent COVID-19.

The encoded CDR3 is CASSPGLETGEQFF. The nucleotides read TGTGCCAGCAGCCCAGGCCTGGAGACGGGGGAGCAGTTCTTC. This sequence uses TRBV9 and TRBJ2-1; perhaps TRBD2 is the D gene, with 5 bases matching. The CDR3 has 14 amino acids, counting the end cysteine and phenylalanine. Solely the CDR3 DNA is kept, with 42 bases framed from the first base. CDR1 and CDR2, looked up from the germline V gene, are SGDLS and YYNGEE. Between the V and J ends, shortened by 4 bases and 10 bases respectively, the junction contains 18 bases. The CDR3 plus the reference TRBV9 and TRBJ2-1 genes for the other parts give the full variable domain: DSGVTQTPKHLITATGQRVTLRCSPRSGDLSVYWYQQSLDQGLQFLIQYYNGEERAKGNILERFSAQQFPDLHSELNLSSLELGDSALYFCASSPGLETGEQFFGPGTRLTVL.